Below, 3 T cell receptor beta chains from the same sample are listed, as sequenced in a study of blood T cells in healthy people across ages. Then a second PCR, running roughly 6 to 11 cycles, was carried out with a sample-barcoded 5' primer and a J-beta primer mix. Each CDR3 protein gets one entry after TCRdb re-called the 5' RACE reads with MiXCR. In the table there are about 930,000 distinct CDR3 sequences, about 27% of which are singletons. The same data also contributed to another study, on T cells of mothers and their children.

Specimen: blood. The source of these receptors is a woman aged 35 to 49 in good health.

This clonotype was recorded a few times. The gene calls are TRBV6-6 and TRBJ2-1, with D perhaps TRBD1 (6 bases). Trimming shortened V by 0 bases and J by 8 bases, and 20 bases separated the two germline ends. Germline assignment: CDR1 MNHNY and CDR2 SVGAGI (reference sequence). This CDR3 region has 17 residues. The chain's CDR3 is CASSYSPDRRRADEQFF. The CDR3 DNA is TGTGCCAGCAGTTACTCCCCCGACAGGCGGCGGGCGGATGAGCAGTTCTTC.

There are many counts of this clonotype. This chain joins TRBV5-1 and TRBJ2-7, with D possibly being TRBD1 or TRBD2 (6 bases each). V was cut by 4 bases and J by 0 bases, with 17 bases left in between. CDR3 length equals 16 residues. Germline-derived CDR1 and CDR2 are SGHRS and YFSETQ. CDR3 nucleotides: TGCGCCAGCAGCCACCCCTCGGGGGCCCTCTCCTACGAGCAGTACTTC. Protein sequence: CASSHPSGALSYEQYF.

V gene TRBV20-1 combines with J gene TRBJ1-1, with 8 bases lining up with TRBD1. CDR3 length: 13 residues. V lost 7 bases, J lost 2 bases, and 6 bases stayed unmatched. Per germline, CDR1 DFQATT and CDR2 SNEGSKA (reference sequence). CDR3 loop: CSVRGQGNTEAFF. CDR3 DNA sequence: TGCAGTGTACGAGGACAGGGTAACACTGAAGCTTTCTTT.